This TCR beta chain was captured by sequencing in a study of OX40 agonist ivuxolimab in advanced cancers. The overall study: The patients received agonistic anti-OX40 (CD134) antibody ivuxolimab. Each dose-escalation patient presented with hepatocellular carcinoma, melanoma, renal cell or head and neck cancer. The study, taken as a whole, reports: CD4+ and CD8+ blood T cells expanded clonally by week 6 at 0.1 to 3.0 mg/kg.

Comments on this clone: Its target is not known.

Autoimmune disease history or systemic immunosuppression was exclusionary. This CDR3 has 12 amino acids. CDR1 SEHNR and CDR2 FQNEAQ come from the germline V gene (reference sequence). The germline V and J ends were trimmed by 1 base and 6 bases, with 6 bases remaining between them. Clones were read by immunoSEQ multiplex PCR, and TCRdb kept only the in-frame ones, dropping some. This repertoire shows 65,000 to 80,000 clones, roughly nine tenths found once; its top ten account for 10% to 15%. This sequence joins TRBV7-9 and TRBJ1-1; no firm D call. The sample was CD4+ or CD8+ T cells sorted from blood, taken in a trial of the OX40 agonist ivuxolimab. The TCR comes from an adult with an advanced solid tumor such as melanoma, head and neck, liver or kidney cancer. CDR3 residues: CASSLGGAEAFF. In DNA, the CDR3 is TGTGCCAGCAGCTTAGGCGGGGCTGAAGCTTTCTTT.